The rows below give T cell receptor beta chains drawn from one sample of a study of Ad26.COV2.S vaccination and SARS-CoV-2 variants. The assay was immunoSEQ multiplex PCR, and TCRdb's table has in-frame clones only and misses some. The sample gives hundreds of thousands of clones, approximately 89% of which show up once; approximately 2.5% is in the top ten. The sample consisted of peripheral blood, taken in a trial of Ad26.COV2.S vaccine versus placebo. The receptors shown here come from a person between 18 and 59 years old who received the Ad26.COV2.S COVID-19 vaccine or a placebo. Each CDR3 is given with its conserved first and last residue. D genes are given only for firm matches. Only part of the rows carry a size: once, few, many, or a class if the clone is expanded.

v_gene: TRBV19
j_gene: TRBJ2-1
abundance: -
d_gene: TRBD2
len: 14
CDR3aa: CASLAGGGSNEQFF
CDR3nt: TGTGCCAGCTTAGCGGGAGGGGGGAGTAATGAGCAGTTCTTC

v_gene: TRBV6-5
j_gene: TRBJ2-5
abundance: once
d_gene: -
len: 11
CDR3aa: CASRGQETQYF
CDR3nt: TGTGCCAGCAGAGGCCAAGAGACCCAGTACTTC

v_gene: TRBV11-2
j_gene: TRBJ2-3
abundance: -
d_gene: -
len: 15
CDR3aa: CASSALEGYTDTQYF
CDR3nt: TGTGCCAGCAGCGCATTAGAGGGCTACACAGATACGCAGTATTTT

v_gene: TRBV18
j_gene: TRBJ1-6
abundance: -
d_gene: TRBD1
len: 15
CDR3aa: CASSPMTGDNSPLHF
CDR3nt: TGTGCCAGCTCACCGATGACAGGGGATAATTCACCCCTCCACTTT

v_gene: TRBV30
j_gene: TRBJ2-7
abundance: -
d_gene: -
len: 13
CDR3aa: CAWSVALSGEQYF
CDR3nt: TGTGCCTGGAGTGTCGCGTTAAGTGGCGAGCAGTACTTC

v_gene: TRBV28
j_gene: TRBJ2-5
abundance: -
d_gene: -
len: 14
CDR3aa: CASSLSGRRETQYF
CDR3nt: TGTGCCAGCAGTTTATCGGGCCGCCGGGAGACCCAGTACTTC

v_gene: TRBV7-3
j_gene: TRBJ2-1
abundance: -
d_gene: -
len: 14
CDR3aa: CASSLRVGDNEQFF
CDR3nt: TGTGCCAGCAGCTTAAGAGTTGGAGACAATGAGCAGTTCTTC

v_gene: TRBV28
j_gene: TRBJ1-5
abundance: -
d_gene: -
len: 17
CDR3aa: CASLPRGGKEKNQPQHF
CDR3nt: TGTGCCAGTCTCCCGAGAGGGGGGAAAGAGAAGAATCAGCCCCAGCATTTT

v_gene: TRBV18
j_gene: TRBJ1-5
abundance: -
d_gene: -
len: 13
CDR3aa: CASSPQNNQPQHF
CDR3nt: TGTGCCAGCTCACCACAGAACAATCAGCCCCAGCATTTT

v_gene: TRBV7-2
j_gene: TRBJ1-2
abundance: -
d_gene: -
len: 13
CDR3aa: CASSLAAGYGYTF
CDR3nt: TGTGCCAGCAGCTTAGCGGCAGGGTATGGCTACACCTTC

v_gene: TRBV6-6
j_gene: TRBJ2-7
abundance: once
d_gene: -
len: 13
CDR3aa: CASTRDTTYEQYF
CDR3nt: TGTGCCAGCACGAGGGACACGACCTACGAGCAGTACTTC

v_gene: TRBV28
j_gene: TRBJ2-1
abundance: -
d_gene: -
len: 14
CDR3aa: CASSSGMGHNEQFF
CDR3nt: TGTGCCAGCAGTAGCGGAATGGGACACAATGAGCAGTTCTTC

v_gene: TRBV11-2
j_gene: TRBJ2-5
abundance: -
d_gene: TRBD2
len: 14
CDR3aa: CASSPGGIMKTQYF
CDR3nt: TGTGCCAGCAGCCCCGGGGGGATAATGAAGACCCAGTACTTC

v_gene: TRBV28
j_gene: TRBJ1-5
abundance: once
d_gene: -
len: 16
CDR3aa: CASSFRAKAGNQPQHF
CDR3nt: TGTGCCAGCAGTTTCCGGGCCAAGGCGGGCAATCAGCCCCAGCATTTT

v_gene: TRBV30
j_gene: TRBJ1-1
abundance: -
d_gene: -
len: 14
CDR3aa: CASSLPDGDTEAFF
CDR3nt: TGTGCCTCGTCCCTCCCCGACGGGGACACTGAAGCTTTCTTT

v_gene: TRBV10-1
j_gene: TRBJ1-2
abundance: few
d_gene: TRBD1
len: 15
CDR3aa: CASSESVQGASGYTF
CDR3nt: TGCGCCAGCAGTGAGTCGGTCCAGGGGGCCTCTGGCTACACCTTC

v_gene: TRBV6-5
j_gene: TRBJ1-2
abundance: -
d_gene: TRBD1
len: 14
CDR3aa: CASSYGGQPYGYTF
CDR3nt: TGTGCCAGCAGTTACGGGGGACAGCCTTATGGCTACACCTTC

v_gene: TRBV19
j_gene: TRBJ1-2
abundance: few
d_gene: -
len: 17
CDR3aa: CASSIVFPGQSDYGYTF
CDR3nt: TGTGCCAGTAGTATAGTCTTCCCTGGACAGAGCGACTATGGCTACACCTTC

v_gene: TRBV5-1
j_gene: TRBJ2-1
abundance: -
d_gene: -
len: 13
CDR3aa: CASSLTTYNEQFF
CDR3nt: TGCGCCAGCAGCTTGACGACCTACAATGAGCAGTTCTTC

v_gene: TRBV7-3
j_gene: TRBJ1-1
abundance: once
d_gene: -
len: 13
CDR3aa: CASSLTRSTEAFF
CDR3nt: TGTGCCAGCAGCCTCACCCGCTCCACTGAAGCTTTCTTT

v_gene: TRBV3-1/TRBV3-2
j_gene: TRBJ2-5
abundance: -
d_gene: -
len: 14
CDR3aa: CASSQDGGRETQYF
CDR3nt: TGTGCCAGCAGCCAAGATGGTGGGAGAGAGACCCAGTACTTC

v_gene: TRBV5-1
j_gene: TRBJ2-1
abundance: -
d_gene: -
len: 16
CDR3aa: CASSLGRESSYNEQFF
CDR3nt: TGCGCCAGCAGCCTGGGCCGCGAGAGCTCCTACAATGAGCAGTTCTTC

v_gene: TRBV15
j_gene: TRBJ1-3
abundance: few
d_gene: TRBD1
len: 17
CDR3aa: CATSRTPGQGYRNTIYF
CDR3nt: TGTGCCACCAGCAGAACACCGGGACAGGGGTACAGAAACACCATATATTTT

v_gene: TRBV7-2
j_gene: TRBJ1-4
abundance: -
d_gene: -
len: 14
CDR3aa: CASSLAGGNEKLFF
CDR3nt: TGTGCCAGCAGCTTGGCGGGGGGGAATGAAAAACTGTTTTTT

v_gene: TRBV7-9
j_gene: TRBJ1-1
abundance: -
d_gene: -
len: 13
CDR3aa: CASSLGGEAEAFF
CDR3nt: TGTGCCAGCAGCTTAGGTGGGGAGGCTGAAGCTTTCTTT

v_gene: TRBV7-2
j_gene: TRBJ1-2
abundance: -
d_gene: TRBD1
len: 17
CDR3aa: CASSQPFRQGASYGYTF
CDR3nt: TGTGCCAGCAGCCAACCGTTTCGACAGGGAGCTAGCTATGGCTACACCTTC

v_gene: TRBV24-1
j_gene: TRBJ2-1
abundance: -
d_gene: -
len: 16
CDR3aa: CATSDPTGDVYNEQFF
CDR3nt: TGTGCCACCAGTGATCCGACGGGGGACGTCTACAATGAGCAGTTCTTC

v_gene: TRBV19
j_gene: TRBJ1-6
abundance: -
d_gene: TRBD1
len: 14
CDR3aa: CASRTGTGDSPLHF
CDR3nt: TGTGCCAGTAGGACCGGGACAGGCGATTCACCCCTCCACTTT

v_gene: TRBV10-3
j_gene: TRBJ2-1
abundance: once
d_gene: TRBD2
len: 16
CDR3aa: CAISEGLAGDLNEQFF
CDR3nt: TGTGCCATCAGTGAGGGGTTAGCGGGAGACCTCAATGAGCAGTTCTTC

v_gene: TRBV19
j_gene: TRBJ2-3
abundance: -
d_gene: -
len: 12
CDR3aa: CASSALTDTQYF
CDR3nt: TGTGCCAGTTCAGCACTCACAGATACGCAGTATTTT

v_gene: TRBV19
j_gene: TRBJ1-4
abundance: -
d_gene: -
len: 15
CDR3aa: CASSAFFEGDEKLFF
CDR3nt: TGTGCCAGTAGTGCATTTTTCGAAGGGGATGAAAAACTGTTTTTT

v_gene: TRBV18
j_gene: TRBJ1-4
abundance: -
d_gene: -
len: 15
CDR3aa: CASSPRQATNEKLFF
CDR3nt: TGTGCCAGCTCCCCCCGACAAGCAACTAATGAAAAACTGTTTTTT

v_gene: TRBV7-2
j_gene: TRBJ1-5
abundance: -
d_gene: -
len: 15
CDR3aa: CASSRDGLALQPQHF
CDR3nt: TGTGCCAGCAGTAGGGACGGATTAGCTTTGCAGCCCCAGCATTTT

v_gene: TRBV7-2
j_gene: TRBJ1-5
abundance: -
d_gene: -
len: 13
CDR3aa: CASSSWSNQPQHF
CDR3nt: TGTGCCAGCAGCTCGTGGAGCAATCAGCCCCAGCATTTT

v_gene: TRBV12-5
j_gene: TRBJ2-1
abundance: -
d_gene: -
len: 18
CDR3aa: CASGLVHSARRAGNEQFF
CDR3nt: TGTGCTAGTGGTTTGGTACACTCCGCGAGACGAGCCGGGAATGAGCAGTTCTTC

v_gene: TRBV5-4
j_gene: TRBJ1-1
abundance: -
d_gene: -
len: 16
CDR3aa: CASSLAGTGVISEAFF
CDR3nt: TGTGCCAGCAGCTTGGCGGGTACAGGTGTCATCTCTGAAGCTTTCTTT

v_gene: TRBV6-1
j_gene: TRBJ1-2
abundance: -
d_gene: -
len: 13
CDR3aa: CASSETTDGGYTF
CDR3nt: TGTGCCAGCAGTGAGACCACGGACGGGGGCTACACCTTC

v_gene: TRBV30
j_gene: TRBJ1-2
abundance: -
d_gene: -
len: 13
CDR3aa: CAWSVRRGWGYTF
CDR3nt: TGTGCCTGGAGTGTACGTAGGGGCTGGGGCTACACCTTC

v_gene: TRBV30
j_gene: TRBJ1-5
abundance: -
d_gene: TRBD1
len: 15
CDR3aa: CAWSQGTAPNQPQHF
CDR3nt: TGTGCCTGGAGCCAAGGGACAGCCCCCAATCAGCCCCAGCATTTT

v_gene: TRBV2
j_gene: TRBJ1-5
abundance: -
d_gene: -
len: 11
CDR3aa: CASTNGGPQHF
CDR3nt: TGTGCCAGCACGAACGGTGGACCCCAGCATTTT

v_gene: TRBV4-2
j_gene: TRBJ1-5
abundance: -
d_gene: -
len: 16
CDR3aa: CASSQDLWTPNQPQHF
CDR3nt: TGTGCCAGCAGCCAAGATCTTTGGACGCCGAATCAGCCCCAGCATTTT

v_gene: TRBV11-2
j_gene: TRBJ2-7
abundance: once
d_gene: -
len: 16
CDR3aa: CASSSDPGIGSYEQYF
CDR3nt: TGTGCCAGCAGCTCAGACCCAGGGATTGGCTCCTACGAGCAGTACTTC

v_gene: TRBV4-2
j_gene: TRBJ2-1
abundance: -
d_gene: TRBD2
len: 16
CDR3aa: CASSHPLAGGLGEQFF
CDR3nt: TGTGCCAGCAGCCACCCACTAGCGGGGGGGCTCGGTGAGCAGTTCTTC

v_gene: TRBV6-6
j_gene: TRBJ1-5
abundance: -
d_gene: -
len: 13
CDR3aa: CASSQGRNQPQHF
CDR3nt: TGTGCCAGCAGCCAGGGCCGCAATCAGCCCCAGCATTTT

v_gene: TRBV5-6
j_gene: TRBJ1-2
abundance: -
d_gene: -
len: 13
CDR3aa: CASSLDYNYGYTF
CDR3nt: TGTGCCAGCAGCTTGGACTATAACTATGGCTACACCTTC

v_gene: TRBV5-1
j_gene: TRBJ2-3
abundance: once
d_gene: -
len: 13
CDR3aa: CASSSPGADTQYF
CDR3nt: TGCGCCAGCAGCTCACCGGGGGCAGATACGCAGTATTTT

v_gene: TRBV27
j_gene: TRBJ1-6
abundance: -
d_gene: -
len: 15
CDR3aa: CASRLSRSYNSPLHF
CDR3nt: TGTGCCAGCCGTCTGAGCCGCTCCTATAATTCACCCCTCCACTTT

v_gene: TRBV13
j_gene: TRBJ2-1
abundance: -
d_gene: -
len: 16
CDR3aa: CASSLDGYGGKNEQFF
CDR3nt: TGTGCCAGCAGCTTAGATGGCTATGGGGGCAAGAATGAGCAGTTCTTC

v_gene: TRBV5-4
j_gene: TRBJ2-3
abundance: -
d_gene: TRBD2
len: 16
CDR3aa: CASSLRRGGDADTQYF
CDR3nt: TGTGCCAGCAGCCTGCGGCGGGGGGGCGACGCAGATACGCAGTATTTT